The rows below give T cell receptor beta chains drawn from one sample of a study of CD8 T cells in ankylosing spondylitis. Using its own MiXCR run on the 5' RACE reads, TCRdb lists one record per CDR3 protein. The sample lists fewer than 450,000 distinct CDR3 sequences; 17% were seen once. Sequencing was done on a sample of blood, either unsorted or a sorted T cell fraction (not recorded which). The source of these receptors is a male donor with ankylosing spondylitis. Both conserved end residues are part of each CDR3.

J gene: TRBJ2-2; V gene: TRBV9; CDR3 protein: CASSVAGGPNTGELFF
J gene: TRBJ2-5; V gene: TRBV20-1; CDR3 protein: CSAETGPQETQYF
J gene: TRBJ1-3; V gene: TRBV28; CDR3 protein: CASSFLRGQGNTIYF
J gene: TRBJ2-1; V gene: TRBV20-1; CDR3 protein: CSAGPGLVGGNEQFF
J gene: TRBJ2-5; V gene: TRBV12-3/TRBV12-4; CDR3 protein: CASSGAGWQETQYF
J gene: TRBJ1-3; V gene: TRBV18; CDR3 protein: CASSPALSGNTIYF
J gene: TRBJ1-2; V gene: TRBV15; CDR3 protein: CATSRDQDGYGYTF
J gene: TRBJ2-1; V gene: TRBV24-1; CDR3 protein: CATATTSGGGHNEQFF
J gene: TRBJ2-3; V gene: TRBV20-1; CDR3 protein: CSAPGRGARWNTQYF
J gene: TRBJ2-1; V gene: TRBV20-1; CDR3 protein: CSARVVQQLNEQFF
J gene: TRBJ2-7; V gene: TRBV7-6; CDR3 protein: CASSPPRQGSYEQYF
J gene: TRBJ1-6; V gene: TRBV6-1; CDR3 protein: CASRTARDRGSYNSPLHF
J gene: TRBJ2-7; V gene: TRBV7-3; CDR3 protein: CASSSTGTDNEQYF
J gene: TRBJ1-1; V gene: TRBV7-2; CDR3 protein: CASRFGVNTEAFF
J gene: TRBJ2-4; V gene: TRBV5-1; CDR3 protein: CASSLGQSNIKNIQYF
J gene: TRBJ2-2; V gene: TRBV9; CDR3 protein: CASNSRAGTGDGELFF
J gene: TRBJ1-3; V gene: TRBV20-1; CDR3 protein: CSARWVSGPADTIYF
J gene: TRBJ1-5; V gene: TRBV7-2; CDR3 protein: CASSLGVGSQHF
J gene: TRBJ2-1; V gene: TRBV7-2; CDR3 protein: CASSLFGEAGGRNEQFF
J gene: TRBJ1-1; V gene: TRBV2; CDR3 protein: CASSERKGGLGTEAFF
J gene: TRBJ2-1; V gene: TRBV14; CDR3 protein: CASSQGTASYNEQFF
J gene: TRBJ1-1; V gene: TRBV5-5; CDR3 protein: CASSFGAVNTEAFF
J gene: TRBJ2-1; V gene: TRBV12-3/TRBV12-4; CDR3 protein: CASSRGGGANEQFF
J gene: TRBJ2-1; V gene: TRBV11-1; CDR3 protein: CASSPKSGGRNEQFF
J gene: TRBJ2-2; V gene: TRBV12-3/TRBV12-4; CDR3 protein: CASSLASGRVLVGELFF
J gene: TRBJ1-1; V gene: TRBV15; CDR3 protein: CATSRDQQGTEAFF
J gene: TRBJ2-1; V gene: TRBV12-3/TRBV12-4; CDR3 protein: CASSLGGLARDEQFF
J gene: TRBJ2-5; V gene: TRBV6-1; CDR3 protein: CASSEWIQETQYF
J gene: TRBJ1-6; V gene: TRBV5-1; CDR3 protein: CASSLEGIPNSPLHF
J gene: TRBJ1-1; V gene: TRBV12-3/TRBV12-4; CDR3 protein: CASTLATGEAFF
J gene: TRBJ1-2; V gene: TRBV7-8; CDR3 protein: CASSLIGSDGYTF
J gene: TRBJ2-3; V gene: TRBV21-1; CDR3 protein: CASSKAGGSTDTQYF
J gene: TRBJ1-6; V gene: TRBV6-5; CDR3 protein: CASSYSGTGGSPLHF
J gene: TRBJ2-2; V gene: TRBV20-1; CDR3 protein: CSARDSRTGGTGELFF
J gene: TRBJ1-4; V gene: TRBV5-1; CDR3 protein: CASSFSTATNEKLFF
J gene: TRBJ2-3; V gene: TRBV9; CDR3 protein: CASSGRGGSGTDTQYF
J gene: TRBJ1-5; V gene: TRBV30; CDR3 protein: CAWSLGREFQPQHF
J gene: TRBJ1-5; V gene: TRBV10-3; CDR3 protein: CATQGGDQPQHF
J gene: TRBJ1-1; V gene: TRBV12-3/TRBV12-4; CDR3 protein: CASSSRPRWFGAFF
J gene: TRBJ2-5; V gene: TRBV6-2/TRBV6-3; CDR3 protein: CASSHPRGYQETQYF
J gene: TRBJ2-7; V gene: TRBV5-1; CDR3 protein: CASSFNRISYEQYF
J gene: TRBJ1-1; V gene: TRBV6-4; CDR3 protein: CASSSEEGTEAFF
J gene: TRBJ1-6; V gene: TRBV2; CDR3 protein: CASRGAGGFSPLHF
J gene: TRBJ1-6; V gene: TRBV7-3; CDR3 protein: CASSMGTDSPLHF
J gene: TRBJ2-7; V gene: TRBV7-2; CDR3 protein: CASSLVPGDHEQYF
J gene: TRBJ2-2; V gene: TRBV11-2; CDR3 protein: CASRGGTANTGELFF